These T cell receptor beta chains were read from a single sample in a study of blood T cells in healthy people across ages. Using its own MiXCR run on the 5' RACE reads, TCRdb lists one record per CDR3 protein. The sample includes roughly 1.6 million distinct CDR3 sequences, around 35% seen only once; the top ten take 11%. Sequencing input: blood. The receptors were gathered from a woman aged 30 to 39 in good health. CDR3s include the opening cysteine and the closing phenylalanine or tryptophan. Fields, in order: V gene, J gene, clone size, D gene, CDR3 DNA, CDR3 protein. A D gene is named only where the DNA matches it firmly. A clone size is listed for some rows: how often the clone was seen (once, few, many), or a class if it is expanded.

v_call: TRBV20-1
j_call: TRBJ1-1
clone_size: few
d_call: NA
cdr3_nt: TGCAGTGCTAGAGATATCGGGACTGAAGCTTTCTTT
cdr3_aa: CSARDIGTEAFF

v_call: TRBV7-7
j_call: TRBJ2-5
clone_size: NA
d_call: NA
cdr3_nt: TGTGCCAGCAGCTTAGAAGTTTTCGAGACCCAGTACTTC
cdr3_aa: CASSLEVFETQYF

v_call: TRBV9
j_call: TRBJ2-1
clone_size: NA
d_call: TRBD2
cdr3_nt: TGTGCCAGCAGCGTAGCGGGGGGGTGCAATGAGCAGTTCTTC
cdr3_aa: CASSVAGGCNEQFF

v_call: TRBV27
j_call: TRBJ2-1
clone_size: NA
d_call: TRBD2
cdr3_nt: TGTGCCAGCAGTTTAAGCTGGGGACGGGGGGATGAGCAGTTCTTC
cdr3_aa: CASSLSWGRGDEQFF

v_call: TRBV7-8
j_call: TRBJ1-1
clone_size: NA
d_call: NA
cdr3_nt: TGTGCCAGCAGCTTAGTGGGTTTCGGAGCTTTCTTT
cdr3_aa: CASSLVGFGAFF

v_call: TRBV13
j_call: TRBJ2-7
clone_size: NA
d_call: NA
cdr3_nt: TGTGCCAGCAGCTTACAGAGGTCTATGTACGAGCAGTACTTC
cdr3_aa: CASSLQRSMYEQYF

v_call: TRBV20-1
j_call: TRBJ1-5
clone_size: NA
d_call: NA
cdr3_nt: TGCAGTGCTTACAACCCCCGTGACAGCAGCAATCAGCCCCAGCATTTT
cdr3_aa: CSAYNPRDSSNQPQHF

v_call: TRBV3-1
j_call: TRBJ1-2
clone_size: NA
d_call: NA
cdr3_nt: TGTGCCAGCAGTGAGGTGGGGGACATTGCCTATGGCTACACCTTC
cdr3_aa: CASSEVGDIAYGYTF

v_call: TRBV6-4
j_call: TRBJ2-4
clone_size: NA
d_call: NA
cdr3_nt: TGTGCCAGCAGTGACTTCGTGGGACCTCCCAAAAACATTCAGTACTTC
cdr3_aa: CASSDFVGPPKNIQYF

v_call: TRBV4-1
j_call: TRBJ2-3
clone_size: many
d_call: NA
cdr3_nt: TGCGCCAGCAGCCAAGATGATATCGATACGCAGTATTTT
cdr3_aa: CASSQDDIDTQYF

v_call: TRBV7-3
j_call: TRBJ2-1
clone_size: NA
d_call: NA
cdr3_nt: TGTGCCAGCAGCTTGGGGGGCACAGGATTCAATGAGCAGTTCTTC
cdr3_aa: CASSLGGTGFNEQFF

v_call: TRBV9
j_call: TRBJ2-1
clone_size: NA
d_call: TRBD1
cdr3_nt: TGTGCCAGCAGCGTCGGGACAGGGGATTCCTACAATGAGCAGTTCTTC
cdr3_aa: CASSVGTGDSYNEQFF

v_call: TRBV3-1
j_call: TRBJ2-1
clone_size: NA
d_call: TRBD2
cdr3_nt: TGTGCCAGCAGCCAGAGTACTTGCGGGAGTTTCGATGAGCAGTTCTTC
cdr3_aa: CASSQSTCGSFDEQFF

v_call: TRBV20-1
j_call: TRBJ2-1
clone_size: few
d_call: TRBD2
cdr3_nt: TGCAGTGCTAGGTCCCCTAGCGGAAATATCATGTCAGGAGGACGGAATGAGCAGTTCTTC
cdr3_aa: CSARSPSGNIMSGGRNEQFF

v_call: TRBV6-4
j_call: TRBJ2-1
clone_size: few
d_call: TRBD2
cdr3_nt: TGTGCCAGCAGTGAGGGCCAGCGGGGGTACTACAATGAGCAGTTCTTC
cdr3_aa: CASSEGQRGYYNEQFF

v_call: TRBV10-3
j_call: TRBJ2-3
clone_size: few
d_call: NA
cdr3_nt: TGTGCCATCAGCCGGACCCAAAGGGATACGCAGTATTTT
cdr3_aa: CAISRTQRDTQYF

v_call: TRBV7-2
j_call: TRBJ2-5
clone_size: few
d_call: NA
cdr3_nt: TGTGCCAGCAGCACCGGGACTCCCCCGGCGACCCAGTACTTC
cdr3_aa: CASSTGTPPATQYF

v_call: TRBV20-1
j_call: TRBJ1-2
clone_size: few
d_call: NA
cdr3_nt: TGCAGTGCCTTGAAGGGGATCGGGGAGTATGGCTACACCTTC
cdr3_aa: CSALKGIGEYGYTF

v_call: TRBV4-1
j_call: TRBJ2-7
clone_size: many
d_call: NA
cdr3_nt: TGCGCCAGCAGCCAAGATCTCGGAGGGTACGAGCAGTACTTC
cdr3_aa: CASSQDLGGYEQYF

v_call: TRBV7-9
j_call: TRBJ2-5
clone_size: NA
d_call: NA
cdr3_nt: TGTGCCAGCAGCTCCGGGTCGGAGGGAGAACAGCAAGGGACCCAGTACTTC
cdr3_aa: CASSSGSEGEQQGTQYF

v_call: TRBV2
j_call: TRBJ2-3
clone_size: NA
d_call: NA
cdr3_nt: TGTGCCAGCAATGAGGGGACAGATACGCAGTATTTT
cdr3_aa: CASNEGTDTQYF

v_call: TRBV28
j_call: TRBJ1-2
clone_size: NA
d_call: TRBD1
cdr3_nt: TGTGCCAGCAGCGCAACTTTCGGAACAGGGGAGGGAAGCTATGGCTACACCTTC
cdr3_aa: CASSATFGTGEGSYGYTF

v_call: TRBV6-2/TRBV6-3
j_call: TRBJ1-2
clone_size: once
d_call: NA
cdr3_nt: TGTGCCAGCACCCCTGGGTTCCACGGTGGCTACACCTTC
cdr3_aa: CASTPGFHGGYTF

v_call: TRBV10-3
j_call: TRBJ1-5
clone_size: NA
d_call: NA
cdr3_nt: TGTGCCATCAGTGATAGGGGCCAGCCCCAGCATTTT
cdr3_aa: CAISDRGQPQHF

v_call: TRBV4-1
j_call: TRBJ2-3
clone_size: many
d_call: TRBD2
cdr3_nt: TGCGCCAGCAGCCGCACCGGGGGGACGGGAGATACGCAGTATTTT
cdr3_aa: CASSRTGGTGDTQYF

v_call: TRBV30
j_call: TRBJ1-2
clone_size: NA
d_call: TRBD1
cdr3_nt: TGTGCCTGGAGCGCACAGGGGGTCTATGGCTACACCTTC
cdr3_aa: CAWSAQGVYGYTF

v_call: TRBV7-9
j_call: TRBJ2-6
clone_size: NA
d_call: NA
cdr3_nt: TGTGCCAGCAGCAGGAGGGTAACTGGGGCCAACGTCCTGACTTTC
cdr3_aa: CASSRRVTGANVLTF

v_call: TRBV5-8
j_call: TRBJ2-7
clone_size: NA
d_call: NA
cdr3_nt: TGTGCCAGCGGCTTGGGGGCTAGGGGGTTAAACGAGCAGTACTTC
cdr3_aa: CASGLGARGLNEQYF

v_call: TRBV9
j_call: TRBJ2-1
clone_size: few
d_call: TRBD2
cdr3_nt: TGTGCCAGCAGCGTAAATCGGGGGGGGCCTGGGGAGGAGCAGTTCTTC
cdr3_aa: CASSVNRGGPGEEQFF

v_call: TRBV5-1
j_call: TRBJ2-3
clone_size: NA
d_call: NA
cdr3_nt: TGCGCCAGCAACCCCGGGACGAACAGCGGAGATACGCAGTATTTT
cdr3_aa: CASNPGTNSGDTQYF

v_call: TRBV28
j_call: TRBJ1-2
clone_size: few
d_call: NA
cdr3_nt: TGTGCCAGCAGTTTCCCCTATGGGCCTTCCTATGGCTACACCTTC
cdr3_aa: CASSFPYGPSYGYTF

v_call: TRBV28
j_call: TRBJ2-4
clone_size: NA
d_call: NA
cdr3_nt: TGTGCCAGCAGTTTCCTATCGTACAGACTCGCCAAAAACATTCAGTGCTTC
cdr3_aa: CASSFLSYRLAKNIQCF

v_call: TRBV5-1
j_call: TRBJ2-7
clone_size: many
d_call: NA
cdr3_nt: TGTGCCAGCAGTTCCAGGGGAAGCTCCTACGAGCAGTACTTC
cdr3_aa: CASSSRGSSYEQYF

v_call: TRBV28
j_call: TRBJ2-7
clone_size: few
d_call: NA
cdr3_nt: TGTGCCAGCAGAGGAGTCCGGAATCTGTTCGAGCAGTACTTC
cdr3_aa: CASRGVRNLFEQYF

v_call: TRBV21-1
j_call: TRBJ2-7
clone_size: NA
d_call: NA
cdr3_nt: TGTGCCAGCAGCAAAGTCGGGGGGGGGCGCGGAACTCCCCCCTACGAGCAGTACTTC
cdr3_aa: CASSKVGGGRGTPPYEQYF

v_call: TRBV11-3
j_call: TRBJ2-5
clone_size: NA
d_call: TRBD2
cdr3_nt: TGTGCCAGCAGCATGGGACTAGCGGGAGGGCCGGTTGTGGAGACCCAGTACTTC
cdr3_aa: CASSMGLAGGPVVETQYF

v_call: TRBV18
j_call: TRBJ2-1
clone_size: few
d_call: NA
cdr3_nt: TGTGCCAGCTCACCAGTCCCAAGCTCCTACAATGAGCAGTTCTTC
cdr3_aa: CASSPVPSSYNEQFF

v_call: TRBV29-1
j_call: TRBJ2-5
clone_size: many
d_call: NA
cdr3_nt: TGCAGCGTTGAGGCCCTGTGGGCGGGACAGCTCCAAGAGACCCAGTACTTC
cdr3_aa: CSVEALWAGQLQETQYF

v_call: TRBV20-1
j_call: TRBJ2-1
clone_size: NA
d_call: NA
cdr3_nt: TGCAGTGCTAATCCCCCTCTAGGCAATGAGCAGTTCTTC
cdr3_aa: CSANPPLGNEQFF

v_call: TRBV28
j_call: TRBJ2-3
clone_size: NA
d_call: NA
cdr3_nt: TGTGCCAGCAGTACGACGGAGCCTAGCACAGATACGCAGTATTTT
cdr3_aa: CASSTTEPSTDTQYF

v_call: TRBV28
j_call: TRBJ2-1
clone_size: NA
d_call: NA
cdr3_nt: TGTGCCAGCAGAGACGGGGCAGGACGGTCATGGGATGAGCAGTTCTTC
cdr3_aa: CASRDGAGRSWDEQFF

v_call: TRBV6-5
j_call: TRBJ2-5
clone_size: NA
d_call: TRBD2
cdr3_nt: TGTGCCAGCAGTTACGCCGGACTAGCGGGGGAGTACCAAGAGACCCAGTACTTC
cdr3_aa: CASSYAGLAGEYQETQYF

v_call: TRBV10-3
j_call: TRBJ2-1
clone_size: NA
d_call: TRBD2
cdr3_nt: TGTGCCATCAGGGGGGGGACTAGCTCCTACAATGAGCAGTTCTTC
cdr3_aa: CAIRGGTSSYNEQFF

v_call: TRBV3-1
j_call: TRBJ2-3
clone_size: few
d_call: TRBD2
cdr3_nt: TGTGCCAGCAGCCAAGTAAAGAGCGGGAGCCCCCAGTATTTT
cdr3_aa: CASSQVKSGSPQYF

v_call: TRBV7-9
j_call: TRBJ2-7
clone_size: NA
d_call: TRBD1
cdr3_nt: TGTGCCAGCAGTTTGGTCTCAGGGACAGTCCTCTACGAGCAGTACTTC
cdr3_aa: CASSLVSGTVLYEQYF

v_call: TRBV7-6
j_call: TRBJ2-7
clone_size: NA
d_call: NA
cdr3_nt: TGTGCCAGCAGCACCACGACAGACTCCTACGAGCAGTACTTC
cdr3_aa: CASSTTTDSYEQYF

v_call: TRBV7-6
j_call: TRBJ2-1
clone_size: NA
d_call: NA
cdr3_nt: TGTGCCAGCAGCTTAGGCCCCTCTTGGGACAATGAGCAGTTCTTC
cdr3_aa: CASSLGPSWDNEQFF

v_call: TRBV21-1
j_call: TRBJ2-7
clone_size: NA
d_call: NA
cdr3_nt: TGTGCCAGCAGCAAAGGACTGGTCAGGGTGCACGAGCAGTACTTC
cdr3_aa: CASSKGLVRVHEQYF

v_call: TRBV5-1
j_call: TRBJ2-7
clone_size: many
d_call: TRBD2
cdr3_nt: TGCGCCAGCAGCGTGGGACTAGCGGGCCCCTACGAGCAGTACTTC
cdr3_aa: CASSVGLAGPYEQYF

v_call: TRBV4-1
j_call: TRBJ1-2
clone_size: NA
d_call: NA
cdr3_nt: TGCGCCAGCAGCCAGGACGAGGGGGTCATAGCGTTCGACACCTTC
cdr3_aa: CASSQDEGVIAFDTF

v_call: TRBV10-3
j_call: TRBJ2-7
clone_size: few
d_call: NA
cdr3_nt: TGTGCCATCAGTTTAACCCTGGGGACCTACGAGCAGTACTTC
cdr3_aa: CAISLTLGTYEQYF

v_call: TRBV9
j_call: TRBJ2-3
clone_size: many
d_call: NA
cdr3_nt: TGTGCCAGCAGCGCTAGCACAGATACGCAGTATTTT
cdr3_aa: CASSASTDTQYF